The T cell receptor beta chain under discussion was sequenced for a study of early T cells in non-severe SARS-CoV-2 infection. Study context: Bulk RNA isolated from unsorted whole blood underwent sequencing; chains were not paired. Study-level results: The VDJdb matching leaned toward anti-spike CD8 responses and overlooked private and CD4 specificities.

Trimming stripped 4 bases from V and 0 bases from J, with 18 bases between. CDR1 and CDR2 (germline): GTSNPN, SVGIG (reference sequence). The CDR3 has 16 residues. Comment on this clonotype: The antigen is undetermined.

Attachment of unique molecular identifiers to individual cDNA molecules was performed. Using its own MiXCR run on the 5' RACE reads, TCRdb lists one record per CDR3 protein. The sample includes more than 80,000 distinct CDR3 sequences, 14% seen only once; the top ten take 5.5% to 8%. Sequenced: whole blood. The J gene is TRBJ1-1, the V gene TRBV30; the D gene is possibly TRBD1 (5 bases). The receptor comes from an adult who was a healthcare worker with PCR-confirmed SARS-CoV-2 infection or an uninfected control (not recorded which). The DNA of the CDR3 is TGTGCCTGGAATTCTTGGGGCCGACCCCTGAACACTGAAGCTTTCTTT. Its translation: CAWNSWGRPLNTEAFF. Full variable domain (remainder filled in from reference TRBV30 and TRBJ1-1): SQTIHQWPATLVQPVGSPLSLECTVEGTSNPNLYWYRQAAGRGLQLLFYSVGIGQISSEVPQNLSASRPQDRQFILSSKKLLLSDSGFYLCAWNSWGRPLNTEAFFGQGTRLTVV.